This note documents a single T cell receptor beta chain sequence. Its antigen is unknown. The CDR3 loop spans 14 amino acids. Deletions cut 8 bases from V and 0 bases from J, with 11 bases between. CDR1 is MNHEY, CDR2 SMNVEV, per germline (reference sequence). This record comes from a study of post-analysis software for immune sequencing data. cDNA libraries for TCR beta contained unique molecular identifiers. TCRdb passed the PCR reads through MiXCR, listing each CDR3 protein once. Of hundreds of thousands of distinct CDR3 sequences in the sample, approximately 60% were seen once. General study points: Higher frequency in patients than in controls was seen for several TRBV segments, with TRBV5-6, TRBV5-1 and TRBV20-1 among them. Compared with controls, patients showed significantly lower normalized Chao1 diversity. Batch-mates among the samples co-clustered strongly by F measure.

Sequencing used blood. This TCR was sampled from a girl aged 2 to 9 with multiple sclerosis. V and J are TRBV27 and TRBJ2-1, with a weak D call TRBD2 (5 bases). CDR3 residues: CASRSGPSYNEQFF. In DNA form, the CDR3 reads TGTGCCAGCCGAAGCGGCCCCTCCTACAATGAGCAGTTCTTC.